Following are 30 T cell receptor beta chains from one sample sequenced in a study of T-cell memory formation after mild COVID-19. A single record per CDR3 protein comes from TCRdb applying MiXCR to the 5' RACE reads. The sample carries around 210,000 distinct CDR3 sequences, around 8.8% recorded once. Sequenced material: PBMCs or a T cell subset sorted from them (not recorded which). The receptor set was obtained from a man younger than 35 who had mild COVID-19 (a few samples of this study predate the infection). Cell type and time point are not known.

The genes are TRBV6-5 and TRBJ1-4, with 8 nucleotides matching TRBD1. The CDR3 is 14 residues long. V dropped 5 bases and J dropped 8; count of bases not matched to a gene: 7. Germline V lookup: CDR1 MNHEY, CDR2 SVGAGI. CDR3 loop: CASSRTGSDEKLFF. CDR3 DNA sequence: TGTGCCAGCAGTCGGACAGGGTCAGACGAAAAACTGTTTTTT.

This clonotype has ten or more counts. The J gene is TRBJ1-1, the V gene TRBV7-2, with D perhaps TRBD1 (5 bases). V was clipped by 1 base and J by 12 bases, with 21 bases between them. The V gene's germline CDR1 is SGHTA and CDR2 FQGNSA. CDR3 size: 15 residues. CDR3 DNA sequence: TGTGCCAGCAGCTTAGAAAGGACAAACACTCCACGGACTTTCTTT. Amino acids: CASSLERTNTPRTFF.

This clonotype has just a few counts. The chain recombines TRBV11-2 with TRBJ2-5; 10 bases match TRBD2. Germline lookup yields CDR1 SGHAT and CDR2 FQNNGV. V was pared by 5 bases and J by 3 bases, with 3 bases of the junction left unmatched. This CDR3 contains 14 residues. The CDR3 loop reads CASSRTSGEETQYF. The DNA for the CDR3 is TGTGCCAGCAGCCGGACTAGCGGAGAAGAGACCCAGTACTTC.

This clonotype was seen only a few times. V is TRBV20-1 and J is TRBJ2-4, with a tentative D call TRBD2 (5 bases). In germline, CDR1 is DFQATT, CDR2 SNEGSKA (reference sequence). The V end lost 5 bases, the J end lost 6 bases, and 14 bases lay between the germline ends. This CDR3 has 13 residues. CDR3 sequence reads: CSAHGLNPNIQYF. DNA for the CDR3: TGCAGTGCTCACGGACTGAACCCAAACATTCAGTACTTC.

This clonotype was recorded a few times. The chain links TRBV5-4 to TRBJ2-7, with 8 bases matching TRBD1. Germline V gene sequence: CDR1 SGHNT, CDR2 YYREEE (reference sequence). The V segment lost 3 bases and the J segment 7 bases; nucleotides outside the gene matches: 9. The CDR3 extends over 14 amino acids. The CDR3, as DNA: TGTGCCAGCAGCTACCGGGACAGGCCCAGAGAGCAGTACGTC. This translates into CASSYRDRPREQYV.

The chain combines TRBV7-8 with TRBJ1-5; 7 nucleotides line up with TRBD1. Germline V CDR1 and CDR2: SGHVS, FQNEAQ. The CDR3 runs 16 residues. The J segment lost 5 bases and the V segment lost 5 bases, leaving 12 bases of the junction unmatched. CDR3 nucleotides: TGTGCCAGCAGCCCCCGACAGGGCGGTTTTCATCAGCCCCAGCATTTT. Its translation is CASSPRQGGFHQPQHF.

This clonotype was observed a few times. The chain is built from TRBV7-2 and TRBJ2-3, with 12 bases lining up with TRBD2. The CDR3 runs 15 residues. Germline V gene lookup returns CDR1 SGHTA and CDR2 FQGNSA. V shed 2 bases and J 5 bases; nucleotides not matched to a gene: 2. CDR3 region: CASSLRTSGVDTQYF. For the CDR3, the DNA is TGTGCCAGCAGCTTAAGGACTAGCGGGGTAGATACGCAGTATTTT.

CDR3 region: CASRGTPRETQYF. In DNA form, the CDR3 reads TGTGCCAGCCGCGGGACCCCGCGAGAGACCCAGTACTTC. The chain joins TRBV19 to TRBJ2-5, with D possibly TRBD2 on 6 matching bases. Trimming shortened V by 9 bases and J by 4 bases, and 15 bases separated the two germline ends. The germline CDR1 and CDR2 sequences are LNHDA and SQIVND (reference sequence). The CDR3 consists of 13 residues.

This clonotype was detected only a few times. The V and J genes are TRBV9 and TRBJ2-1; TRBD2 agrees at 12 bases. Germline assignment: CDR1 SGDLS and CDR2 YYNGEE. This CDR3 is built from 17 residues. V trimming: 0 bases; J trimming: 8 bases; junction bases outside the gene matches: 9. This CDR3 is CASSVALLAGGGDEQFF. Written as DNA, the CDR3 is TGTGCCAGCAGCGTAGCCCTCCTAGCGGGGGGGGGAGATGAGCAGTTCTTC.

V is TRBV12-3 or TRBV12-4 and J is TRBJ2-3, with D unclear. The CDR3 sequence is 14 residues long. V was pared by 3 bases and J by 5 bases, with 12 bases between. CDR3 DNA sequence: TGTGCCAGCAGTTTTAGCAACACAAGAGATACGCAGTATTTT. This codes for CASSFSNTRDTQYF.

The CDR3: CASSQDQGRGGDTQYF. In nucleotides, the CDR3 is TGCGCCAGCAGCCAAGATCAAGGCAGGGGGGGAGATACGCAGTATTTT. This chain joins TRBV4-3 and TRBJ2-3; tentatively, D is TRBD1 or TRBD2 (7 bases each). Trimming shortened V by 0 bases and J by 5 bases, and 15 bases separated the two germline ends. The length of the CDR3 is 16 residues. Germline CDR1 is LGHNA and CDR2 is YSLEER.

This clonotype was picked up many times. This rearrangement joins TRBV6-6 to TRBJ2-7; D is undetermined. Germline V CDR1 and CDR2: MNHNY, SVGAGI (reference sequence). The CDR3 consists of 15 residues. The germline V and J ends were trimmed by 3 bases and 3 bases, with 15 bases remaining between them. In DNA, the CDR3 is TGTGCCAGCAGTTATGATCGGCAGGCATTCTACGAGCAGTACTTC. As protein: CASSYDRQAFYEQYF.

This clonotype turned up a few times. CDR3 bases: TGTGCCAGCAGTGCCAAGGGACAGGGGGCCTCTCAGCCCCAGCATTTT. It is translated as CASSAKGQGASQPQHF. V is TRBV12-3 or TRBV12-4 and J is TRBJ1-5, with TRBD1 matching 12 bases. The J segment lost 6 bases and the V segment lost 5 bases, leaving 8 bases of the junction unmatched. This CDR3 contains 16 residues.

This clonotype was seen a few times. The CDR3 DNA follows: TGTGCCAGCAGCTTAGGGAACGCAGGGACGGTAGGCCAAGAGACCCAGTACTTC. Translated: CASSLGNAGTVGQETQYF. This rearrangement joins TRBV7-6 to TRBJ2-5, with D perhaps assigned TRBD1 or TRBD2 (5 bases each). V was cut by 1 base and J by 1 base, with 19 bases left in between. Germline values: CDR1 SGHVS, CDR2 FNYEAQ. The CDR3 length is 18 residues.

The chain joins TRBV5-4 to TRBJ2-5; D unresolved. CDR1 is SGHNT and CDR2 is YYREEE in the germline V gene (reference sequence). The CDR3 is 15 amino acids. The V and J ends lost 2 bases and 1 base respectively, with 12 bases between them. The CDR3 reads CASSLSTAPQETQYF. The CDR3 region has the DNA TGTGCCAGCAGCTTATCTACAGCCCCCCAAGAGACCCAGTACTTC.

This clonotype was recorded a few times. The junction departs from germline at one end; a sequencing error may be responsible. The chain couples TRBV20-1 to TRBJ1-6, with D unresolved. Germline-derived CDR1 and CDR2 are DFQATT and SNEGSKA (reference sequence). CDR3 length: 14 amino acids. The CDR3 region has the DNA TGCAGCGCTAGCCTCATGGCAGGATCTTCACCCCTCCACTTT. It is translated as CSASLMAGSSPLHF.

The table lists this clonotype with many counts. V gene TRBV7-3 combines with J gene TRBJ2-3; 10 bases match TRBD2. CDR3 size: 16 residues. Per the germline V gene, CDR1 is SGHTA and CDR2 is FQGTGA. V was pared by 5 bases and J by 0 bases, with 5 bases of the junction left unmatched. CDR3 amino acids: CASSLLAGASTDTQYF. The CDR3 bases are TGTGCCAGCAGCCTCCTAGCGGGGGCTAGCACAGATACGCAGTATTTT. The full variable domain, rest sourced from reference TRBV7-3 and TRBJ2-3, is GAGVSQTPSNKVTEKGKYVELRCDPISGHTALYWYRQSLGQGPEFLIYFQGTGAADDSGLPNDRFFAVRPEGSVSTLKIQRTERGDSAVYLCASSLLAGASTDTQYFGPGTRLTVL.

This clonotype was counted many times. The chain links TRBV7-6 to TRBJ2-1, with TRBD1 matching over 8 bases. The CDR3 runs to 14 residues. CDR1 is SGHVS and CDR2 is FNYEAQ in the germline V gene. Trimming cost V 5 bases and J 10 bases; bases outside gene matches: 10. The CDR3 is CASSPRQGTREQFF. As DNA, the CDR3 is TGTGCCAGCAGCCCCCGACAGGGGACAAGGGAGCAGTTCTTC.

This clonotype occurred a few times. The chain uses TRBV10-3 and TRBJ2-3, with 7 nucleotides matching TRBD2. The CDR3 sequence is 17 residues long. Germline lookup yields CDR1 ENHRY and CDR2 SYGVKD. V dropped 2 bases and J dropped 2; count of bases not matched to a gene: 10. The CDR3 sequence: CAISEGASGAFTDTQYF. CDR3 nucleotide sequence: TGTGCCATCAGTGAGGGGGCCAGCGGGGCATTCACAGATACGCAGTATTTT.

This clonotype appeared many times. This chain links TRBV7-9 with TRBJ2-3; tentative D call: TRBD1 (5 bases). Trimming removed 1 base at V and 0 bases at J, with 8 bases between. The CDR3 spans 15 residues. Germline V gene data show CDR1 as SEHNR and CDR2 as FQNEAQ (reference sequence). The CDR3: CASSLGDSSTDTQYF. CDR3 coding DNA: TGTGCCAGCAGCTTAGGTGACAGCAGCACAGATACGCAGTATTTT.

This clonotype was seen many times. The chain employs TRBV5-1 and TRBJ2-3; 8 bases are a match to TRBD1. V shed 4 bases and J 3 bases; nucleotides not matched to a gene: 10. This CDR3 is 16 amino acids long. Germline CDR1 SGHRS, CDR2 YFSETQ. Here the CDR3 DNA reads TGCGCCAGCAGCCGAACGACAGGGGTTGTGACAGATACGCAGTATTTT. The encoded protein is CASSRTTGVVTDTQYF. The entire variable domain, with the rest obtained from reference TRBV5-1 and TRBJ2-3, is as follows: KAGVTQTPRYLIKTRGQQVTLSCSPISGHRSVSWYQQTPGQGLQFLFEYFSETQRNKGNFPGRFSGRQFSNSRSEMNVSTLELGDSALYLCASSRTTGVVTDTQYFGPGTRLTVL.

V gene TRBV11-2 combines with J gene TRBJ2-3; D ambiguous. CDR1 is SGHAT, CDR2 FQNNGV, per germline. With 2 bases removed from V and 3 bases from J, the gap between germline ends came to 6 bases. This CDR3 comprises 13 residues. As DNA, the CDR3 is TGTGCCAGCAGCTTAAGATTGACAGATACGCAGTATTTT. Translation: CASSLRLTDTQYF.

This clonotype was counted at least ten times. The chain recombines TRBV25-1 with TRBJ2-1; maybe TRBD2 (6 bases). Trimming shortened V by 4 bases and J by 3 bases, and 19 bases separated the two germline ends. In germline, CDR1 is MGHDK, CDR2 SYGVNS. The CDR3 has 17 residues. For the CDR3, the DNA is TGTGCCAGCAGTGGACCTTGGGGGGAGAATCTCTACAATGAGCAGTTCTTC. Protein: CASSGPWGENLYNEQFF.

The CDR3 DNA reads TGTGCCAGTAGTATAGGGGCAGGGCCTAGCAATCAGCCCCAGCATTTT. Its translation: CASSIGAGPSNQPQHF. V is TRBV19 and J is TRBJ1-5, with D possibly matching TRBD1 (5 bases). The germline V gene has CDR1 LNHDA and CDR2 SQIVND (reference sequence). Trimming shortened V by 1 base and J by 0 bases, and 10 bases separated the two germline ends. There are 16 residues in the CDR3.

This clonotype showed up just a few times. The genes are TRBV5-4 and TRBJ1-1; weak D call: TRBD1 (6 bases). Looked up from germline, CDR1 is SGHNT and CDR2 is YYREEE (reference sequence). CDR3 length equals 12 residues. V lost 7 bases and J lost 11, with 18 bases in between. The chain's CDR3 is CASAGDRGPAFF. CDR3 bases: TGTGCCAGCGCCGGGGACCGGGGGCCTGCTTTCTTT. The full variable domain, with the rest looked up from reference TRBV5-4 and TRBJ1-1, is ETGVTQSPTHLIKTRGQQVTLRCSSQSGHNTVSWYQQALGQGPQFIFQYYREEENGRGNFPPRFSGLQFPNYSSELNVNALELDDSALYLCASAGDRGPAFFGQGTRLTVV.

The chain recombines TRBV5-6 with TRBJ2-2, with 7 bases that match TRBD1. CDR3 size: 14 residues. Germline V lookup: CDR1 SGHDT, CDR2 YYEEEE. The V segment lost 9 bases and the J segment 3 bases; nucleotides outside the gene matches: 8. This CDR3 is CAITRGLDTGELFF. DNA of the CDR3: TGTGCCATCACCAGGGGGTTAGACACCGGGGAGCTGTTTTTT.

The chain joins TRBV5-1 to TRBJ1-1, with 7 bases aligning to TRBD1. The CDR3 is 14 amino acids. Trimming at V came to 6 bases and at J to 2 bases, leaving 7 bases not matched to a gene. Germline CDR1 reads SGHRS; CDR2 reads YFSETQ. This CDR3 reads CASTSQGVNTEAFF. CDR3 in DNA: TGCGCCAGCACCTCTCAGGGGGTTAACACTGAAGCTTTCTTT.

J is TRBJ1-1 and V is TRBV28; TRBD1 agrees at 9 bases. Germline values: CDR1 MDHEN, CDR2 SYDVKM. The ends lost 6 bases at V and 1 base at J; junction bases unmatched: 6. The CDR3 is made up of 15 amino acids. CDR3 bases: TGTGCCAGCAGCACAGGGGGCGCCGAGAACACTGAAGCTTTCTTT. Amino acid sequence: CASSTGGAENTEAFF.

The chain employs TRBV29-1 and TRBJ1-2; D is unclear. CDR3 length equals 12 residues. V lost 6 bases, J lost 6 bases, and 14 bases lay in between. Germline V gene lookup returns CDR1 SQVTM and CDR2 ANQGSEA. CDR3 in amino acids: CSVHGGKDGYTF. In DNA, the CDR3 is TGCAGCGTGCACGGTGGGAAGGATGGCTACACCTTC.

This clonotype appeared once. This chain's CDR3 is CASSEEEKLFF. Written as DNA, the CDR3 is TGTGCCAGCAGTGAGGAAGAAAAACTGTTTTTT. The chain uses TRBV2 and TRBJ1-4; no firm D call. Trimming removed 3 bases at V and 8 bases at J, with 4 bases between. Germline V CDR1 and CDR2: SNHLY, FYNNEI. The CDR3 runs 11 residues.